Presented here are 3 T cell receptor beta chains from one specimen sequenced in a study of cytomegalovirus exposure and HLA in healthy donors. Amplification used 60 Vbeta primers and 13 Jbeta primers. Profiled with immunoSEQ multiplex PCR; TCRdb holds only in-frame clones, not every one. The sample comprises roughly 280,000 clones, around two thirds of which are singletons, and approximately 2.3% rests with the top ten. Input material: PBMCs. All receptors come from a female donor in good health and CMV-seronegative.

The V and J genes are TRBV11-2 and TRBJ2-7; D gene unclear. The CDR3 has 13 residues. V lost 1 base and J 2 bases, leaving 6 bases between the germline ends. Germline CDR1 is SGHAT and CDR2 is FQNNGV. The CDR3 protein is CASSLAPTYEQYF. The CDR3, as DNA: TGTGCCAGCAGCTTAGCCCCTACCTACGAGCAGTACTTC.

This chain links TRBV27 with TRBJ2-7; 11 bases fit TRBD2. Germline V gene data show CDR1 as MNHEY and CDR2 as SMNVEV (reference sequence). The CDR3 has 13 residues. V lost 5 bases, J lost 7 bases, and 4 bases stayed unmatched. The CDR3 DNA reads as TGTGCCAGCAGTCCATGGACTAGCGGGGAGCAGTACTTC. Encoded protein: CASSPWTSGEQYF.

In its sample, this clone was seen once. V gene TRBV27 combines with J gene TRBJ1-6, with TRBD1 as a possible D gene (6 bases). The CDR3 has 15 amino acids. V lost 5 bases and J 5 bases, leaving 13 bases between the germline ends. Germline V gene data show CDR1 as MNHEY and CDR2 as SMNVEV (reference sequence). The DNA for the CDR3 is TGTGCCAGCAGTCCGCACCGGGACAATAATTCACCCCTCCACTTT. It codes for CASSPHRDNNSPLHF.